Listed here are 20 T cell receptor beta chains from one sample, sequenced in a study of blood T cell repertoires in COVID-19. TCRdb's table, derived via immunoSEQ multiplex PCR, lists solely in-frame clones and lacks some. The table includes around 200,000 clones, approximately 78% detected once. The sequenced sample was peripheral blood. The receptors derive from a woman older than 75 with active or convalescent COVID-19.

The chain joins TRBV14 to TRBJ2-5; 15 positions agree with TRBD2. Trimming cost V 5 bases and J 5 bases; bases outside gene matches: 9. The germline CDR1 and CDR2 sequences are SGHDN and FVKESK. This CDR3 is built from 17 residues. The CDR3: CASSTWTSGGAGETQYF. CDR3 DNA sequence: TGTGCCAGCAGCACTTGGACTAGCGGGGGGGCCGGTGAGACCCAGTACTTC.

This clone was seen a few times. This rearrangement joins TRBV28 to TRBJ1-2, with no clear D. V shed 3 bases and J shed 6 bases, with 11 bases lying between them. CDR1 is MDHEN and CDR2 is SYDVKM in the germline V gene. The CDR3 runs to 13 residues. This chain's CDR3 is CASSFAETDGYTF. The CDR3 bases are TGTGCCAGCAGTTTCGCCGAAACGGATGGCTACACCTTC.

This clone appeared a few times. This chain joins TRBV19 and TRBJ1-1; D is perhaps TRBD1 (5 bases). V was pared by 6 bases and J by 1 base, with 15 bases between. The CDR3 consists of 15 residues. The germline V gene has CDR1 LNHDA and CDR2 SQIVND (reference sequence). The CDR3 bases are TGTGCCAGTAGCATACCCCTGGGGCGGAACACTGAAGCTTTCTTT. This translates into CASSIPLGRNTEAFF.

The chain uses TRBV28 and TRBJ2-5, with 8 bases identical to TRBD1. The V and J ends lost 6 bases and 4 bases, in that order; junction bases with no gene match: 10. CDR1 is MDHEN and CDR2 is SYDVKM in the germline V gene. The CDR3 is made up of 15 amino acids. The CDR3 sequence: CASSPDRALGETQYF. DNA for the CDR3: TGTGCCAGCAGCCCGGACAGGGCATTGGGAGAGACCCAGTACTTC.

The CDR3 loop is CATSRDRQGSTEAFF. The CDR3 DNA reads TGTGCCACCAGCAGAGATAGACAGGGGAGCACTGAAGCTTTCTTT. The V call is TRBV15, the J call TRBJ1-1; 8 nucleotides align to TRBD1. This CDR3 region has 15 residues. Germline assignment: CDR1 LNHNV and CDR2 YYDKDF (reference sequence). The trim removed 0 bases at V and 4 bases at J, leaving 4 bases unmatched.

The chain recombines TRBV28 with TRBJ2-5; 11 bases line up with TRBD2. The CDR3 consists of 13 residues. Germline CDR1 and CDR2: MDHEN and SYDVKM. The ends lost 8 bases at V and 5 bases at J; junction bases unmatched: 4. As DNA, the CDR3 is TGTGCCAGCGTAGCGGGGGGGAGGGAGACCCAGTACTTC. Translated, it gives CASVAGGRETQYF.

The rearrangement uses TRBV20-1 and TRBJ2-1; D is possibly TRBD1 (5 bases). V was pared by 1 base and J by 9 bases, with 7 bases between. Germline V gene sequence: CDR1 DFQATT, CDR2 SNEGSKA (reference sequence). This CDR3 comprises 11 residues. The CDR3 bases are TGCAGTGCTAGAGGGGGCAGTGAGCAGTTCTTC. Amino acids: CSARGGSEQFF.

This clone was picked up a small number of times. The chain links TRBV5-1 to TRBJ2-5; 7 positions match TRBD1. Germline assignment: CDR1 SGHRS and CDR2 YFSETQ. The CDR3 is 15 residues long. Germline trimming cut 5 bases from V and 7 bases from J; bases unmatched to any gene: 14. The chain's CDR3 is CASSFHRGTAGTQYF. The CDR3 DNA is TGCGCCAGCAGTTTCCACAGGGGTACCGCGGGGACCCAGTACTTC.

This chain's CDR3 is CASSEERGHTQYF. The CDR3 coding sequence is TGTGCCAGCAGTGAAGAGAGGGGGCATACGCAGTATTTT. V is TRBV6-1 and J is TRBJ2-3, with 7 nucleotides matching TRBD1. The CDR3 sequence is 13 residues long. Germline CDR1 reads MNHNS; CDR2 reads SASEGT. The V gene end was trimmed by 1 base and the J gene end by 7 bases; junction bases not matched to a gene: 2.

The genes are TRBV19 and TRBJ1-5; 8 positions match TRBD1. The CDR3 contains 14 residues. J was trimmed by 5 bases and V by 6 bases; bases with no gene match: 6. CDR1 and CDR2 from the germline V gene are LNHDA and SQIVND (reference sequence). The CDR3 DNA is TGTGCCAGTAGGAGGGACAGGATTTATCAGCCCCAGCATTTT. This translates into CASRRDRIYQPQHF.

The V call is TRBV5-4, the J call TRBJ2-7, with TRBD1 matching over 9 bases. This CDR3 has 16 amino acids. J gave up 2 bases and V 4 bases, and 10 bases lay outside the gene matches. The germline CDR1 and CDR2 sequences are SGHNT and YYREEE (reference sequence). The CDR3 coding sequence is TGTGCCAGCAGCAAGGGCTCGGGACAGGGTCCCTACGAGCAGTACTTC. This translates into CASSKGSGQGPYEQYF.

J is TRBJ2-7 and V is TRBV3-1 (or the pseudogene TRBV3-2); D unclear. Trimming shortened V by 4 bases and J by 4 bases, and 8 bases separated the two germline ends. CDR3 length equals 12 residues. Germline-derived CDR1 and CDR2 are LGHDT and YNNKEL (reference sequence). CDR3 in amino acids: CASSLAGYEQYF. The DNA of the CDR3 is TGTGCCAGCAGCCTAGCCGGATACGAGCAGTACTTC.

The genes are TRBV13 and TRBJ2-6; 8 bases line up with TRBD1. CDR1 is PRHDT, CDR2 FYEKMQ, per germline (reference sequence). The CDR3 length is 17 residues. V shed 4 bases, J shed 0 bases, and the junction held 5 bases outside the gene matches. In DNA form, the CDR3 reads TGTGCCAGCAGCTCGGACAGGGCCCGCTCTGGGGCCAACGTCCTGACTTTC. Its translation: CASSSDRARSGANVLTF.

This clone was seen once. J is TRBJ2-4 and V is TRBV5-1; TRBD2 agrees at 11 bases. V gave up 0 bases and J gave up 0 bases; unmatched junction bases: 8. The CDR3 covers 19 residues. Per the germline V gene, CDR1 is SGHRS and CDR2 is YFSETQ. CDR3 sequence (DNA): TGCGCCAGCAGCTTGGTTTCCCTAGCGGGGGGCCTAGCCAAAAACATTCAGTACTTC. This translates into CASSLVSLAGGLAKNIQYF.

This chain joins TRBV5-8 and TRBJ2-1, with D unclear. This CDR3 has 15 amino acids. Germline CDR1 is SGHTS and CDR2 is YDEGEE. V lost 0 bases and J lost 2, with 9 bases in between. Here the CDR3 reads CASSLVLNTYNEQFF. The CDR3 coding sequence is TGTGCCAGCAGCTTGGTCCTCAACACCTACAATGAGCAGTTCTTC.

V and J are TRBV2 and TRBJ2-1; D may be TRBD1 (6 bases). The CDR3 loop spans 15 amino acids. Germline V CDR1 and CDR2: SNHLY, FYNNEI. Trimming cost V 1 base and J 3 bases, with 10 bases left between them. The CDR3 nucleotides are TGTGCCAGCAGTGAAGAAGGGACAAGCTACAATGAGCAGTTCTTC. Translating gives CASSEEGTSYNEQFF. Using reference TRBV2 and TRBJ2-1 for the parts outside the CDR3, the full variable domain is EPEVTQTPSHQVTQMGQEVILRCVPISNHLYFYWYRQILGQKVEFLVSFYNNEISEKSEIFDDQFSVERPDGSNFTLKIRSTKLEDSAMYFCASSEEGTSYNEQFFGPGTRLTVL.

This clone was observed a handful of times. The chain recombines TRBV20-1 with TRBJ2-1, with D perhaps matching TRBD2 (5 bases). The CDR3 extends over 14 amino acids. Trimming cost V 3 bases and J 0 bases, with 9 bases left between them. Germline CDR1 DFQATT, CDR2 SNEGSKA (reference sequence). CDR3 nucleotides: TGCAGTGCTAGTCGCGGGCCCTCCTACAATGAGCAGTTCTTC. Translated, it gives CSASRGPSYNEQFF.

This sequence joins TRBV7-9 and TRBJ2-3; D possibly corresponds to TRBD1 (6 bases). Germline assignment: CDR1 SEHNR and CDR2 FQNEAQ (reference sequence). V lost 3 bases, J lost 1 base, and 14 bases lay in between. The CDR3 length is 16 residues. The CDR3 region is CASSFRGRVGTDTQYF. CDR3 sequence (DNA): TGTGCCAGCAGCTTCAGGGGCCGGGTCGGCACAGATACGCAGTATTTT.

This rearrangement joins TRBV4-3 to TRBJ2-7; TRBD1 is a possible D gene (5 bases). Germline V gene sequence: CDR1 LGHNA, CDR2 YSLEER. This CDR3 has 16 residues. The germline V and J ends were trimmed by 0 bases and 0 bases, with 12 bases remaining between them. DNA for the CDR3: TGCGCCAGCAGCCAAGATGTCCAGGGAAGCTCCTACGAGCAGTACTTC. This gives the protein CASSQDVQGSSYEQYF.

The chain uses TRBV5-4 and TRBJ2-5; 12 nucleotides agree with TRBD2. Germline V gene sequence: CDR1 SGHNT, CDR2 YYREEE (reference sequence). The CDR3 has 17 residues. V was pared by 1 base and J by 5 bases, with 9 bases of the junction left unmatched. CDR3 sequence reads: CASSLPASGGAVETQYF. CDR3 DNA sequence: TGTGCCAGCAGCTTGCCCGCTAGCGGGGGGGCTGTGGAGACCCAGTACTTC.